The present T cell receptor beta chain was sequenced within a study of cytomegalovirus exposure and HLA in healthy donors. Whole-study results and caveats: A later look showed TCR association rates differing by HLA locus, highest for DRB1 and lowest for HLA-C.

The PCR was carried out with 60 Vbeta primers and 13 Jbeta primers. Produced via immunoSEQ multiplex PCR; TCRdb's table is partial and in-frame only. The table lists 100,000 or so clones, about 81% of them singletons. This CDR3 contains 13 residues. The V and J ends lost 3 bases and 9 bases respectively, with 12 bases between them. Germline CDR1 is KGHSH and CDR2 is LQKENI. About this clone: As yet, its antigen is unknown.

Sequenced: PBMCs. This TCR derives from a man in his forties in good health and CMV-seronegative. The gene calls are TRBV18 and TRBJ2-1, with a weak D call TRBD2 (5 bases). This CDR3 is CASSPDSVSEQFF. The CDR3 DNA is TGTGCCAGCTCACCGGACTCCGTATCTGAGCAGTTCTTC.